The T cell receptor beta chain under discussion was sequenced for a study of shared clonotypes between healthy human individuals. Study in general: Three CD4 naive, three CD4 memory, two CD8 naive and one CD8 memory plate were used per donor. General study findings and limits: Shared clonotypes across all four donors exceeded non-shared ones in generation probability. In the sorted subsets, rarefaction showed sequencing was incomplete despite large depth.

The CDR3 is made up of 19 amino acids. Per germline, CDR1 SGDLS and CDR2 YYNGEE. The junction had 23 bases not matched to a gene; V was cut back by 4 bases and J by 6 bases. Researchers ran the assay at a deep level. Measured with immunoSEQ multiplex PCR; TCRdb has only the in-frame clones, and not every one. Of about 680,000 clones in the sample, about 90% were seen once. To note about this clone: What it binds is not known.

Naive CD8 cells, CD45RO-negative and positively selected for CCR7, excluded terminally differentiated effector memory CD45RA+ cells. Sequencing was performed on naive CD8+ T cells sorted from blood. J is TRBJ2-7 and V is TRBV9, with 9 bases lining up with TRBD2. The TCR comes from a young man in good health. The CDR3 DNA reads TGTGCCAGCAGCCCCACTCAGGGGTTAGGGGCTAGCGGGACCCTCGAGCAGTACTTC. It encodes CASSPTQGLGASGTLEQYF.